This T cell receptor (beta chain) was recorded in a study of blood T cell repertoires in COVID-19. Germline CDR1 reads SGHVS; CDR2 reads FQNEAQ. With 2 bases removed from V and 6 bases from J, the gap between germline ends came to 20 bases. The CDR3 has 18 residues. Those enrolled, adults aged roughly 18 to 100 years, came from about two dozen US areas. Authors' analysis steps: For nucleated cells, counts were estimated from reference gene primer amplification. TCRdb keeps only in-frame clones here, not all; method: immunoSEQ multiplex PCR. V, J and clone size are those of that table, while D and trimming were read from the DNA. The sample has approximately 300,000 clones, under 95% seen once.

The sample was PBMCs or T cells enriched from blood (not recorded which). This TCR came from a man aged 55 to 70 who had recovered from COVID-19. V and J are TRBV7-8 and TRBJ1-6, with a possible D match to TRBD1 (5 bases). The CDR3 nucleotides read TGTGCCAGCAGCTTAACGACGTACTCAGGGCCTAGTAATTCACCCCTCCACTTT. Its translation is CASSLTTYSGPSNSPLHF.